This entry features one T cell receptor (beta chain) sequence. Antigen: not known. Trimming removed 4 bases from V and 7 bases from J, with 20 bases in between. The germline V gene has CDR1 SEHNR and CDR2 FQNEAQ (reference sequence). The CDR3 has 17 residues. The data originate from a study of shared clonotypes between healthy human individuals. Data came from immunoSEQ multiplex PCR; TCRdb stores just in-frame clones and leaves some out. The profile covers under 1 million clones, with roughly 92% appearing a single time and about 25% taken by the ten largest. Whole-study results and caveats: Researchers found naive subsets generally carried larger estimated richness than memory subsets.

CD45RO-negative, CCR7-positively selected cells formed the naive CD8 fraction, excluding terminally differentiated effector memory CD45RA+ cells. The sequenced material came from naive CD8+ T cells sorted from blood. The sequence came from a man aged 25-40 years in good health. V gene TRBV7-9 combines with J gene TRBJ1-6; D is uncertain. The CDR3 region has the DNA TGTGCCAGCAGCTCCGCGCATCAGATAGTGGACAATTCACCCCTCCACTTT. This sequence encodes CASSSAHQIVDNSPLHF.